The sequence of this T cell receptor (beta chain) was determined in a study of blood T cell repertoires in COVID-19. Looking at the study overall: Sites in the United States, Italy and Spain provided acute and convalescent COVID-19 samples.

In the authors' workflow: By means of reference gene primer amplification, nucleated cell counts were estimated. The protocol was immunoSEQ multiplex PCR, while the TCRdb copy is restricted to in-frame clones and leaves out a portion. V and J calls and clone size are copied from that table; D and trimming were computed from the DNA. The table includes 85,000 to 90,000 clones, around 90% detected once. The V and J ends lost 2 bases and 0 bases, in that order; junction bases with no gene match: 4. Germline lookup yields CDR1 LNHNV and CDR2 YYDKDF (reference sequence). CDR3 length: 17 amino acids. Sequencing used peripheral blood. This TCR was recovered from a human donor with active COVID-19. The donor label of this sample is uncertain. The gene calls are TRBV15 and TRBJ2-7; 13 bases align to TRBD2. The CDR3 region has the DNA TGTGCCACCAGCAGAAGAGGGACTAGCGGGGCCTCCTACGAGCAGTACTTC. It yields the protein CATSRRGTSGASYEQYF.